This entry lists 24 T cell receptor beta chains sequenced from one sample in a study of human T cells and chemical hapten exposure. TCRdb redid the calling of the RACE reads with MiXCR, one entry per CDR3 protein. The table records just over 40,000 distinct CDR3 sequences, 3% to 4% of them present only once. Time point: patch test 2, 6 weeks after DPC sensitization. Treatment denoted: therapeutic diphenylcyclopropenone sensitization with weekly scalp DPC. This sample comprised whole blood, obtained in connection with sensitization to the hapten diphenylcyclopropenone (DPC). All receptors come from a middle-aged man with alopecia areata. Some clones in this sample may be carry-over from other donors' samples.

The sample holds many counts of this clonotype. The rearrangement links TRBV20-1 to TRBJ1-5; D is uncertain. Germline V CDR1 and CDR2: DFQATT, SNEGSKA (reference sequence). The germline V and J ends were trimmed by 5 bases and 0 bases, with 11 bases remaining between them. This CDR3 is 14 amino acids long. CDR3 coding DNA: TGCAGTGCTCCCCACCGCGGTAGCAATCAGCCCCAGCATTTT. Translation: CSAPHRGSNQPQHF.

This clonotype has at least ten counts. The CDR3: CASRKTGGLLTEAFF. In DNA, the CDR3 is TGCGCCAGCAGAAAAACAGGGGGCTTATTAACTGAAGCTTTCTTT. V is TRBV10-2 and J is TRBJ1-1, with 9 bases fitting TRBD1. This CDR3 is 15 amino acids long. J was trimmed by 5 bases and V by 6 bases; bases with no gene match: 10. Germline V gene sequence: CDR1 WSHSY, CDR2 SAAADI.

This clonotype occurred many times. The J gene is TRBJ2-3, the V gene TRBV12-3 or TRBV12-4; 14 bases fit TRBD2. J was trimmed by 2 bases and V by 5 bases; bases with no gene match: 18. The CDR3 totals 21 residues. The CDR3 sequence: CASSTLTSGLAGEGFTDTQYF. DNA for the CDR3: TGTGCCAGCAGTACCCTCACGTCGGGACTAGCGGGAGAGGGGTTCACAGATACGCAGTATTTT.

This clonotype occurred many times. The chain has TRBV6-6 and TRBJ2-3; 14 nucleotides line up with TRBD2. CDR1 MNHNY and CDR2 SVGAGI come from the germline V gene (reference sequence). The CDR3 spans 16 residues. The V segment lost 6 bases and the J segment 4 bases; nucleotides outside the gene matches: 6. The CDR3 protein is CASRPGLAGAADTQYF. Written as DNA, the CDR3 is TGTGCCAGCAGGCCGGGACTAGCGGGAGCCGCAGATACGCAGTATTTT.

This clonotype was observed many times. The CDR3 coding sequence is TGCGCCAGCAGGGCCCCATCCTACAATGAGCAGTTCTTC. It translates to CASRAPSYNEQFF. The chain couples TRBV5-1 to TRBJ2-1; D unclear. Germline V gene lookup returns CDR1 SGHRS and CDR2 YFSETQ. The V end lost 5 bases, the J end lost 1 base, and 7 bases lay between the germline ends. The CDR3 is 13 amino acids. Combining the CDR3 with reference TRBV5-1 and TRBJ2-1 gives the whole variable domain KAGVTQTPRYLIKTRGQQVTLSCSPISGHRSVSWYQQTPGQGLQFLFEYFSETQRNKGNFPGRFSGRQFSNSRSEMNVSTLELGDSALYLCASRAPSYNEQFFGPGTRLTVL.

The table lists this clonotype with many counts. The CDR3 nucleotides are TGCGCCAGCAGGGAAGACCCTGGAAACACCATATATTTT. This encodes CASREDPGNTIYF. The chain joins TRBV10-2 to TRBJ1-3; D not certain. Germline V gene sequence: CDR1 WSHSY, CDR2 SAAADI. Trimming took off 6 bases at V and 2 bases at J, with 8 bases between the two ends. CDR3 length: 13 amino acids.

This clonotype was detected ten times or more. The chain carries TRBV6-6 and TRBJ2-4; unclear D gene. Germline V lookup: CDR1 MNHNY, CDR2 SVGAGI (reference sequence). This CDR3 is 16 amino acids long. The V end was cut by 6 bases, the J end by 10 bases, with 25 bases between. DNA for the CDR3: TGTGCCAGCAGGCCTCTTACCGGGCCTACCAACCGTATTCAGTACTTC. Amino acid sequence: CASRPLTGPTNRIQYF.

The table lists this clonotype with many counts. A read error may produce the germline difference seen at one junction end. The J gene is TRBJ1-1, the V gene TRBV30, with D possibly being TRBD1 (5 bases). Per germline, CDR1 GTSNPN and CDR2 SVGIG (reference sequence). This CDR3 has 13 residues. In DNA form, the CDR3 reads TGTGCCTGGACGGGAGGGGTAAACACTGAAGCGTTCTTT. Translating gives CAWTGGVNTEAFF.

This clonotype has at least ten counts. The chain recombines TRBV2 with TRBJ1-1; D gene uncertain. The V gene lost 6 bases and the J gene lost 7 bases, with 15 bases spanning the gap. The CDR3 consists of 13 residues. The germline CDR1 and CDR2 sequences are SNHLY and FYNNEI. The CDR3 here is CASRDGAFVEAFF. CDR3 DNA sequence: TGTGCCAGCAGGGACGGAGCGTTCGTTGAAGCTTTCTTT.

Ten or more counts support this clonotype. The J gene is TRBJ2-7, the V gene TRBV5-1, with 12 bases that match TRBD2. V lost 6 bases, J lost 5 bases, and 6 bases stayed unmatched. This CDR3 region has 14 residues. Germline CDR1 and CDR2: SGHRS and YFSETQ. CDR3 sequence reads: CASTWTSGVDEQYF. CDR3 DNA sequence: TGCGCCAGCACCTGGACTAGCGGGGTCGACGAGCAGTACTTC. The full variable domain, rest sourced from reference TRBV5-1 and TRBJ2-7, is KAGVTQTPRYLIKTRGQQVTLSCSPISGHRSVSWYQQTPGQGLQFLFEYFSETQRNKGNFPGRFSGRQFSNSRSEMNVSTLELGDSALYLCASTWTSGVDEQYFGPGTRLTVT.

This clonotype was seen ten or more times. This chain links TRBV14 with TRBJ2-3; the D is unclear. The V end was cut by 0 bases, the J end by 3 bases, with 4 bases between. CDR3 size: 13 residues. Germline loops: CDR1 SGHDN, CDR2 FVKESK. CDR3 sequence reads: CASSQEGTDTQYF. The CDR3 DNA follows: TGTGCCAGCAGCCAAGAAGGGACAGATACGCAGTATTTT.

The table lists this clonotype with many counts. The chain is built from TRBV6-2 or TRBV6-3 and TRBJ2-7, with TRBD1 identical over 7 bases. Germline CDR1 is MNHEY and CDR2 is SVGEGT. The J segment lost 4 bases and the V segment lost 5 bases, leaving 11 bases of the junction unmatched. CDR3 length equals 15 residues. The CDR3 loop reads CASSIRGKLGYEQYF. The CDR3 bases are TGTGCCAGCAGTATCAGGGGGAAACTCGGATACGAGCAGTACTTC.

This clonotype turned up a few times. The genes are TRBV5-1 and TRBJ1-1; D gene unclear. Per the germline V gene, CDR1 is SGHRS and CDR2 is YFSETQ. This CDR3 is 12 amino acids long. V lost 1 base and J lost 5, with 6 bases in between. The CDR3 DNA reads TGCGCCAGCAGCTTGCTGTCTACTGAAGCTTTCTTT. Translation: CASSLLSTEAFF.

The sample holds many counts of this clonotype. The chain uses TRBV12-3 or TRBV12-4 and TRBJ2-3; TRBD1 is a possible D gene (6 bases). The CDR3 covers 18 residues. V was clipped by 6 bases and J by 0 bases, with 22 bases between them. The CDR3 DNA reads as TGTGCCAGCAGAGAGACAGGCCGAAGACTAACTAGCACAGATACGCAGTATTTT. Its protein product is CASRETGRRLTSTDTQYF.

This chain connects TRBV6-2 or TRBV6-3 to TRBJ2-1; TRBD2 aligns across 8 bases. The CDR3 consists of 15 residues. Germline V gene lookup returns CDR1 MNHEY and CDR2 SVGEGT. V gave up 6 bases and J gave up 5 bases; unmatched junction bases: 9. Here the CDR3 reads CASSPRREVHNEQFF. DNA of the CDR3: TGTGCCAGCAGCCCCCGGCGGGAGGTACACAATGAGCAGTTCTTC.

This clonotype was picked up many times. The chain has TRBV12-3 or TRBV12-4 and TRBJ2-3, with D uncertain. There are 14 residues in the CDR3. V dropped 8 bases and J dropped 0 bases, with 12 bases sitting between them. The CDR3 DNA follows: TGTGCCAGCCGCGCCACCTTTAGCACAGATACGCAGTATTTT. Its protein is CASRATFSTDTQYF.

This clonotype was seen many times. The chain combines TRBV28 with TRBJ2-5; D call uncertain. CDR1 is MDHEN, CDR2 SYDVKM, per germline. Trimming shortened V by 6 bases and J by 5 bases, and 16 bases separated the two germline ends. The CDR3 extends over 14 amino acids. In DNA, the CDR3 is TGTGCCAGCAGCTCCCCCAGGCCCGCGGAGACCCAGTACTTC. Encoded protein: CASSSPRPAETQYF.

This clonotype occurred many times. The chain uses TRBV5-1 and TRBJ2-5; 8 nucleotides align to TRBD2. The CDR3 runs 15 residues. The ends lost 4 bases at V and 2 bases at J; junction bases unmatched: 7. Germline V gives CDR1 SGHRS, CDR2 YFSETQ. In DNA form, the CDR3 reads TGCGCCAGCAGCCAAACTAGCGGAGTACAAGAGACCCAGTACTTC. Translation: CASSQTSGVQETQYF.

This clonotype was found many times. The chain uses TRBV12-3 or TRBV12-4 and TRBJ2-7; a weak D match, TRBD1 (6 bases). V lost 2 bases and J lost 2, with 13 bases in between. The CDR3 sequence is 15 residues long. The CDR3 DNA sequence: TGTGCCAGCAGTTTAACGACGGACAGACCCTACGAGCAGTACTTC. This sequence encodes CASSLTTDRPYEQYF.

In its sample, this clonotype was seen many times. The J gene is TRBJ2-3, the V gene TRBV12-3 or TRBV12-4, with TRBD1 matching 9 bases. V shed 3 bases and J 4 bases; nucleotides not matched to a gene: 2. The CDR3 contains 14 residues. As DNA, the CDR3 is TGTGCCAGCAGTTTGGACAGGGGCCCAGATACGCAGTATTTT. Translating gives CASSLDRGPDTQYF.

This clonotype has a count of ten or more. The rearrangement joins TRBV29-1 to TRBJ2-5; D might be TRBD2 (7 bases). CDR3 length: 15 residues. V lost 2 bases, J lost 2 bases, and 15 bases lay in between. The V gene's germline CDR1 is SQVTM and CDR2 ANQGSEA. CDR3 amino acids: CSVELGGRPQETQYF. The CDR3 DNA reads as TGCAGCGTTGAATTGGGGGGGCGACCTCAAGAGACCCAGTACTTC.

This clonotype was counted many times. The chain recombines TRBV20-1 with TRBJ2-3; 7 bases align to TRBD1. J was trimmed by 0 bases and V by 5 bases; bases with no gene match: 8. The CDR3 totals 15 residues. The germline CDR1 and CDR2 sequences are DFQATT and SNEGSKA (reference sequence). DNA for the CDR3: TGCAGTGCTTTACCGGGACAGACAAGCACAGATACGCAGTATTTT. Protein product: CSALPGQTSTDTQYF.

This clonotype was counted many times. V usage is TRBV6-5 and J usage is TRBJ1-1; D perhaps matches TRBD1 (5 bases). Germline assignment: CDR1 MNHEY and CDR2 SVGAGI. V lost 2 bases and J 4 bases, leaving 17 bases between the germline ends. The CDR3 consists of 16 residues. CDR3 sequence: CASSYSVGVRITEAFF. The CDR3, as DNA: TGTGCCAGCAGTTACAGTGTGGGGGTAAGGATCACTGAAGCTTTCTTT.

This clonotype was seen a few times. The chain uses TRBV20-1 and TRBJ1-5; D gene unclear. The CDR3 consists of 13 residues. In germline, CDR1 is DFQATT, CDR2 SNEGSKA (reference sequence). With 2 bases removed from V and 2 bases from J, the gap between germline ends came to 7 bases. CDR3 region: CSARRPGNQPQHF. CDR3 bases: TGCAGTGCTAGAAGGCCAGGCAATCAGCCCCAGCATTTT.